This TCR beta chain was identified during a study of Ad26.COV2.S vaccination and SARS-CoV-2 variants. Overall study context: Doses of Ad26.COV2.S were injected into muscle once or twice, 56 days apart.

The treatment is: about 20 received Ad26.COV2.S at low or high dose, single or two shots; five or six received placebo; per-sample allocation not given. Sample collection was performed on day 63 after the first vaccine or placebo injection. Vaccination employed an Ad26 vector expressing the Wuhan-strain SARS-CoV-2 spike. Study-level findings and limits: Breadth measured for non-spike TCRs was similar across vaccine and placebo recipients. Analyses of TCR breadth and depth may have underestimated total T cell responses.

TCRdb keeps only in-frame clones here, not all; method: immunoSEQ multiplex PCR. The sample lists 380,000 or so clones, 75% to 90% seen once, with approximately 11% in the top ten. Trimming removed 6 bases from V and 0 bases from J, with 11 bases in between. The CDR3 is made up of 14 amino acids. The germline V gene encodes CDR1 MNHEY and CDR2 SVGAGI. In the case of this clone: What it binds is not known.

The chain uses TRBV6-5 and TRBJ1-1; D gene unclear. The source of this sequence is a person aged 18-60 years who received the Ad26.COV2.S COVID-19 vaccine or a placebo. The source was peripheral blood, collected in a trial of Ad26.COV2.S vaccine versus placebo. DNA of the CDR3: TGTGCCAGCAGGCGGGAGGGCATGAACACTGAAGCTTTCTTT. Protein product: CASRREGMNTEAFF.